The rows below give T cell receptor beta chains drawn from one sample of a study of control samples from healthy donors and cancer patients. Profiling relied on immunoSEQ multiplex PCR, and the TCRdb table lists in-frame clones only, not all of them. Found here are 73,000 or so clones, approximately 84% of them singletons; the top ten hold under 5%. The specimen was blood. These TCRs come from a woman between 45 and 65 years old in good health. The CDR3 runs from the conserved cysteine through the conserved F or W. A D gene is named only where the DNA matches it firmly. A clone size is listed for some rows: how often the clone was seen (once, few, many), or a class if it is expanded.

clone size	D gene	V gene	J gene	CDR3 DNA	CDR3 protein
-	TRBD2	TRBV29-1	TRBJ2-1	TGCAGCGTCTCTTCGAGGACCGGACTAGCGGGTTATGAGCAGTTCTTC	CSVSSRTGLAGYEQFF
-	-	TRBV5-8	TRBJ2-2	TGTGCCAGCAGCTCCTTCCCAGGGAACACCGGGGAGCTGTTTTTT	CASSSFPGNTGELFF
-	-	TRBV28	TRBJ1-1	TGTGCCAGCAGTTTAATTTCAAGTAACACTGAAGCTTTCTTT	CASSLISSNTEAFF
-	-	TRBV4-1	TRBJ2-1	TGCGCCAGCAGCCAAGGGAAGGGTTTCGGTGAGTCGGAGCAGTTCTTC	CASSQGKGFGESEQFF
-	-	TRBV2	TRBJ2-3	TGTGCCAGCAGTGATTACGGGGGACCTAGCACAGATACGCAGTATTTT	CASSDYGGPSTDTQYF
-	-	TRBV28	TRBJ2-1	TGTGCCAGCATCCCCCGGGGTAGAGCCTTAGGTAATGAGCAGTTCTTC	CASIPRGRALGNEQFF
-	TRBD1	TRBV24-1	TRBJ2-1	TGTGCCACTAGGACAGGGGGTAATGAGCAGTTCTTC	CATRTGGNEQFF
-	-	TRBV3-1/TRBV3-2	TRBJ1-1	TGTGCCAGCAGCCAATTTCGCCCCCATCGGGGACGGAACACTGAAGCTTTCTTT	CASSQFRPHRGRNTEAFF
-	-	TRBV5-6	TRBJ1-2	TGTGCCAGCAGCTTGTATTACGGGCAGGGCTATGGCTACACCTTC	CASSLYYGQGYGYTF
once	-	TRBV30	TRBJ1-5	TGTGCCTGGAGTGTACGGCCTGATGTGTCGGAGAGCAATCAGCCCCAGCATTTT	CAWSVRPDVSESNQPQHF
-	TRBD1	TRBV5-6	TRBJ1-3	TGTGCCAGCAGCTCAGGGACAGCTGGAAACACCATATATTTT	CASSSGTAGNTIYF
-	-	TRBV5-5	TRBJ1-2	TGTGCCAGCAGCTTTGGGGAAGGCTATGGCTACACCTTC	CASSFGEGYGYTF
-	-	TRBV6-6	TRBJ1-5	TGTGCCAGCCTGGCAAAGAGCAATCAGCCCCAGCATTTT	CASLAKSNQPQHF
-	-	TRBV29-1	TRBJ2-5	TGCAGCGTTGGTAGAGGGCAATCGGAGACCCAGTACTTC	CSVGRGQSETQYF
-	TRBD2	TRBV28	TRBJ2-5	TGTGCCAGCAGTTTATCTTCGGGACTACCCTTTAGGGGAGAGACCCAGTACTTC	CASSLSSGLPFRGETQYF
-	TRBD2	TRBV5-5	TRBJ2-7	TGTGCCAGCAGCTTGGGGGTGCCGGGACTAGCGGGATATGTCCGGGAGCAGTACTTC	CASSLGVPGLAGYVREQYF
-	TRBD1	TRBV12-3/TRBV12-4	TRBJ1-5	TGTGCCAGCTGCCGGGACAGGGGACAGCCCCAGCATTTT	CASCRDRGQPQHF
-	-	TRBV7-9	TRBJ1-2	TGTGCCAGCAGCTTAGCGCTTGCCGAGAACTATGGCTACACCTTC	CASSLALAENYGYTF
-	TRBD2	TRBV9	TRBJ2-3	TGTGCCAGCAGCGTACGGACTAGCGGGAGTGTTCCAGATACGCAGTATTTT	CASSVRTSGSVPDTQYF
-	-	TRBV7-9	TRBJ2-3	TGTGCCAGCAGCTTAGCGCTAGCTCCAAAAGATCAAGATACGCAGTATTTT	CASSLALAPKDQDTQYF
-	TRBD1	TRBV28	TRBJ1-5	TGTGCCAGCAGTGGACAGGGGAAGAGCAATCAGCCCCAGCATTTT	CASSGQGKSNQPQHF
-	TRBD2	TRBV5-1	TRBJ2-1	TGCGCCAGCAGCCCGACTAGCGACTCCTACAATGAGCAGTTCTTC	CASSPTSDSYNEQFF
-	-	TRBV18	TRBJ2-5	TGTGCCAGCTCACCAATTTTACAGATTGGGGAGACCCAGTACTTC	CASSPILQIGETQYF
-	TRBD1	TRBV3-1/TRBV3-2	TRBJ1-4	TGTGCCAGCAGCGAGCGCGGACAGGGCGCAGGAAAACTGTTTTTT	CASSERGQGAGKLFF
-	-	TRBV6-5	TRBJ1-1	TGTGCCAGCAGTCCCCCGGTAGGCACTGAAGCTTTCTTT	CASSPPVGTEAFF
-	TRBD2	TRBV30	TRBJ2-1	TGTGCCTGGAGTGTAGGGACTAGCGGACACAATGAGCAGTTCTTC	CAWSVGTSGHNEQFF
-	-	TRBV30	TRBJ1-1	TGTGCCTGGAGTCCAGGGGAGGACACTGAAGCTTTCTTT	CAWSPGEDTEAFF
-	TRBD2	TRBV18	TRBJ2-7	TGTGCCAGCTCACCACGGGAGGGGACCCTTCTAGGCGAGCAGTACTTC	CASSPREGTLLGEQYF
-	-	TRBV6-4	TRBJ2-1	TGTGCCAGCAGTGACCCGGGGGCTAGCGGAGTTAATGAGCAGTTCTTC	CASSDPGASGVNEQFF
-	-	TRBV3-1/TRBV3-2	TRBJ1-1	TGTGCCAGCAGACCTTGGGGGAACACTGAAGCTTTCTTT	CASRPWGNTEAFF
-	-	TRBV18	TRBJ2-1	TGTGCCAGCTCACCTCGTCCCAGCTCCTACAATGAGCAGTTCTTC	CASSPRPSSYNEQFF
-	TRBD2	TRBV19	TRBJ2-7	TGTGCCAGTAGTCCCCTAGCGGGAGCTGTCGAGCAGTACTTC	CASSPLAGAVEQYF
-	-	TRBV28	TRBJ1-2	TGTGCCAGCAGGAAGGGGGGCAGGGATGGCTACACCTTC	CASRKGGRDGYTF
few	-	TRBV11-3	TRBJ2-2	TGTGCCAGCAGCTACGGGAGAGAGACCGGGGAGCTGTTTTTT	CASSYGRETGELFF
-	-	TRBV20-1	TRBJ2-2	TGCAGTGCTAGTGAGGGTAGAGCGTCCGGGGAGCTGTTTTTT	CSASEGRASGELFF
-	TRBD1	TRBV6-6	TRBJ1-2	TGTGCCAGCAGTAAAGGGACAGTAAACTATGGCTACACCTTC	CASSKGTVNYGYTF
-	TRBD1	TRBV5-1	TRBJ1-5	TGCGCCAGCAGCCCTAGGACAGGGGGGAATCAGCCCCAGCATTTT	CASSPRTGGNQPQHF
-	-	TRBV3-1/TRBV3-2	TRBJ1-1	TGTGCCAGCAGCCCAGCCAGGGGGAACACTGAAGCTTTCTTT	CASSPARGNTEAFF
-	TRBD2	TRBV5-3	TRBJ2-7	TGTGCCAGAAGCTTGGGACTAGCGGCAGGCGAGCAGTACTTC	CARSLGLAAGEQYF
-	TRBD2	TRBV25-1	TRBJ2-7	TGTGCCAGCAGCGGAAATAGCGGGAGCGAGAACTACGAGCAGTACTTC	CASSGNSGSENYEQYF
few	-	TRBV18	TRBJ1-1	TGTGCCAGCTCACCACTAACAGCGGAAGCTTTCTTT	CASSPLTAEAFF
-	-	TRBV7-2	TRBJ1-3	TGTGCCAGCAGCTTAGCAGGGGACGGAAACACCATATATTTT	CASSLAGDGNTIYF
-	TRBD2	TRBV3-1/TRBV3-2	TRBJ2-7	TGTGCCAGCAGCCCGCTTAGCGGGAGGGCCTCGGGCGAGCAGTACTTC	CASSPLSGRASGEQYF
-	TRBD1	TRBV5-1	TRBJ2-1	TGCGCCAGCAGCAGGGGGCTACCCCTCAATGAGCAGTTCTTC	CASSRGLPLNEQFF
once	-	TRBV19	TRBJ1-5	TGTGCCAGTAGAGCAACGGGTGGGGAGCAGCCCCAGCATTTT	CASRATGGEQPQHF
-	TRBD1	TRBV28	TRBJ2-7	TGTGCCAGCAGTTTATCAGGGGGACCCCTCAGCGAGCAGTACTTC	CASSLSGGPLSEQYF
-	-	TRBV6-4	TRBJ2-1	TGTGCCAGCAGTGAGGATGAAAGGAATGAGCAGTTCTTC	CASSEDERNEQFF
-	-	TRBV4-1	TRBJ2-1	TGCGCCAGCAGCCAAGATGCGCGCCAGTTCCATACCAATGAGCAGTTCTTC	CASSQDARQFHTNEQFF
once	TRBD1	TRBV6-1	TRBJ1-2	TGTGCCAGCAGTGAACGGCGGGACAGGGCCTACACCTTC	CASSERRDRAYTF
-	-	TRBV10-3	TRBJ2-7	TGTGCCACCTGGACCACTGGGACGGGGCCCCTTGGGCAGTACTTC	CATWTTGTGPLGQYF
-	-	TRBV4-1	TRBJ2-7	TGCGCCAGCAGCCAAGCGTCAGGGGCCCCCTACGAGCAGTACTTC	CASSQASGAPYEQYF
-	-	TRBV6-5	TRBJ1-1	TGTGCCACTTTTGACGATGCCATGAACACTGAAGCTTTCTTT	CATFDDAMNTEAFF
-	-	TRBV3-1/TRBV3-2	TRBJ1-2	TGTGCCAGCACCAATAATGGGGGCGTTAACTATGGCTACACCTTC	CASTNNGGVNYGYTF